Below are 30 T cell receptor beta chains sequenced from a single sample in a study of T cells in Graves' hyperthyroidism and ophthalmopathy. Amplification of TCR beta CDR3 regions used RNA as the template. The primer set for the first-round RT-PCR of the TCR CDR3 was HTBI. TCRdb fed the multiplex PCR reads into MiXCR, producing one record per CDR3 protein. The repertoire holds approximately 620,000 distinct CDR3 sequences, approximately 15% seen once, with more than 4.5% in the top ten. What was sequenced was blood. Every receptor here comes from a woman aged 25 to 45 with Graves' hyperthyroidism that later progressed to Graves' ophthalmopathy.

This clonotype was seen a handful of times. This chain links TRBV11-1 with TRBJ1-2; 11 bases are shared with TRBD1. Losses at the gene ends were 3 bases for V and 2 bases for J; bases not matched to a gene: 5. CDR1 SGHAT and CDR2 FQDESV come from the germline V gene (reference sequence). This CDR3 spans 16 amino acids. CDR3 nucleotides: TGTGCCAGCAGCTTGGAAGGGGACAGGGGGAACTATGGCTACACCTTC. This gives the protein CASSLEGDRGNYGYTF.

This clonotype was seen a few times. V gene TRBV20-1 combines with J gene TRBJ2-3; 11 bases are a match to TRBD2. The germline gives CDR1 DFQATT, CDR2 SNEGSKA (reference sequence). CDR3 size: 15 residues. The trim removed 6 bases at V and 2 bases at J, leaving 7 bases unmatched. This CDR3 is CSAQTSGEPTDTQYF. CDR3 DNA sequence: TGCAGTGCCCAGACTAGCGGGGAACCCACAGATACGCAGTATTTT.

At least ten counts were recorded for this clonotype. The chain employs TRBV12-3 or TRBV12-4 and TRBJ2-2; no firm D call. The CDR3 runs to 12 residues. Trimming removed 6 bases at V and 5 bases at J, with 7 bases between. CDR3 DNA: TGTGCCAGCAGCCGCCTTACCGGGGAGCTGTTTTTT. This encodes CASSRLTGELFF.

The sample holds many counts of this clonotype. V is TRBV12-3 or TRBV12-4 and J is TRBJ2-2; TRBD2 matches 8 bases. CDR3 size: 17 residues. J was trimmed by 3 bases and V by 6 bases; bases with no gene match: 12. CDR3 DNA sequence: TGTGCCAGCAGGGTCCGGGTAGCGGGACTCGACACCGGGGAGCTGTTTTTT. Its translation: CASRVRVAGLDTGELFF.

This clonotype showed up just a few times. The chain employs TRBV24-1 and TRBJ1-1; no definite D call. V dropped 0 bases and J dropped 1 base, with 2 bases sitting between them. CDR3 length: 13 amino acids. CDR1 and CDR2 from the germline V gene are KGHDR and SFDVKD. The CDR3: CATSDLENTEAFF. CDR3 sequence (DNA): TGTGCCACCAGTGATTTGGAGAACACTGAAGCTTTCTTT.

This clonotype has a single count. This may be a read error, as it is one base from a much larger clone. The rearrangement joins TRBV19 to TRBJ2-3, with D perhaps TRBD1 or TRBD2 (6 bases each). The CDR3 covers 16 residues. V was trimmed by 5 bases and J by 2 bases, leaving 17 bases between them. CDR1 is LNHDA and CDR2 is SQIVND in the germline V gene (reference sequence). DNA for the CDR3: TGTGCCAGTAGTCTGAATTCGGGGGCCTTCACAGATACGCAGTATTTT. This gives the protein CASSLNSGAFTDTQYF.

There are many counts of this clonotype. The rearrangement joins TRBV5-1 to TRBJ2-3, with D possibly TRBD1 on 5 matching bases. CDR1 and CDR2 (germline): SGHRS, YFSETQ. With 8 bases removed from V and 0 bases from J, the gap between germline ends came to 13 bases. The CDR3 totals 14 residues. As DNA, the CDR3 is TGCGCCAGTAACAGGACCGCTAGCACAGATACGCAGTATTTT. Amino acids: CASNRTASTDTQYF.

This clonotype was detected ten times or more. V usage is TRBV5-1 and J usage is TRBJ2-2; D might be TRBD1 (5 bases). The V and J ends lost 0 bases and 3 bases respectively, with 6 bases between them. The germline gives CDR1 SGHRS, CDR2 YFSETQ. The CDR3 has 14 amino acids. In DNA form, the CDR3 reads TGCGCCAGCAGCTTGGAAGGGGACACCGGGGAGCTGTTTTTT. Translated: CASSLEGDTGELFF.

This clonotype was seen ten or more times. The chain carries TRBV7-8 and TRBJ1-1, with TRBD1 matching 10 bases. J lost 5 bases, V lost 3 bases, and 9 bases had no gene match. CDR1 SGHVS and CDR2 FQNEAQ come from the germline V gene. The CDR3 runs 16 residues. The CDR3 sequence is CASSFRTGGRRTEAFF. The DNA of the CDR3 is TGTGCCAGCAGCTTTAGGACAGGGGGTAGACGAACTGAAGCTTTCTTT.

The chain carries TRBV24-1 and TRBJ2-3, with D possibly called TRBD1 or TRBD2 (5 bases each). The CDR3 consists of 12 residues. Trimming cost V 4 bases and J 4 bases, with 5 bases left between them. The V gene's germline CDR1 is KGHDR and CDR2 SFDVKD. The CDR3 bases are TGTGCCACCAGTGAGGGGGCAGATACGCAGTATTTT. Translation: CATSEGADTQYF.

This clonotype was recorded at least ten times. The rearrangement links TRBV28 to TRBJ1-2, with TRBD1 as a possible D gene (5 bases). The V and J ends lost 6 bases and 2 bases respectively, with 19 bases between them. The CDR3 loop spans 16 amino acids. CDR1 and CDR2 (germline): MDHEN, SYDVKM. As DNA, the CDR3 is TGTGCCAGCAGCCCTTTGGGGGGGGGAGGGAACTATGGCTACACCTTC. Translation: CASSPLGGGGNYGYTF.

This clonotype was seen many times. V is TRBV11-2 and J is TRBJ2-7, with D perhaps being TRBD1 or TRBD2 (5 bases each). This CDR3 contains 16 residues. Germline lookup yields CDR1 SGHAT and CDR2 FQNNGV. The V end lost 3 bases, the J end lost 1 base, and 16 bases lay between the germline ends. CDR3 loop: CASSFFTGTNSYEQYF. The CDR3 nucleotides read TGTGCCAGCAGCTTTTTCACCGGGACGAATTCCTACGAGCAGTACTTC.

This clonotype was detected many times. V usage is TRBV28 and J usage is TRBJ2-1; 8 bases map to TRBD2. The V segment lost 7 bases and the J segment 7 bases; nucleotides outside the gene matches: 12. Germline CDR1 and CDR2: MDHEN and SYDVKM. CDR3 length equals 15 residues. The CDR3 nucleotides are TGTGCCAGCATTACCCCAGCGGGAGTGACTAATGAGCAGTTCTTC. Translation: CASITPAGVTNEQFF.

This clonotype was detected ten times or more. The J gene is TRBJ1-1, the V gene TRBV27, with a tentative D call TRBD1 (5 bases). Germline V gene data show CDR1 as MNHEY and CDR2 as SMNVEV (reference sequence). This CDR3 has 14 residues. The germline V and J ends were trimmed by 5 bases and 1 base, with 11 bases remaining between them. The chain's CDR3 is CASSRGDENTEAFF. In DNA, the CDR3 is TGTGCCAGCAGTCGAGGGGACGAGAACACTGAAGCTTTCTTT.

The sample holds many counts of this clonotype. V usage is TRBV7-2 and J usage is TRBJ1-3; D is ambiguous. The V gene lost 1 base and the J gene lost 0 bases, with 7 bases spanning the gap. The CDR3 runs to 15 residues. In germline, CDR1 is SGHTA, CDR2 FQGNSA. The CDR3 loop reads CASSLDAVSGNTIYF. Written as DNA, the CDR3 is TGTGCCAGCAGCTTAGATGCGGTCTCTGGAAACACCATATATTTT.

In this sample, this clonotype turned up a few times. The CDR3 protein is CSARRALGNTIYF. CDR3 DNA: TGCAGTGCTAGACGGGCCCTTGGAAACACCATATATTTT. The V call is TRBV20-1, the J call TRBJ1-3; no reliable D call. Trimming removed 2 bases at V and 3 bases at J, with 8 bases between. This CDR3 has 13 amino acids. Germline V gene data show CDR1 as DFQATT and CDR2 as SNEGSKA (reference sequence).

In its sample, this clonotype was seen many times. This rearrangement joins TRBV5-1 to TRBJ2-6, with D perhaps matching TRBD1 (7 bases). V shed 1 base and J shed 1 base, with 12 bases lying between them. Germline V gene data show CDR1 as SGHRS and CDR2 as YFSETQ. CDR3 length equals 17 residues. The CDR3 loop reads CASSLFPGGSGANVLTF. CDR3 nucleotides: TGCGCCAGCAGCTTGTTCCCAGGGGGGTCTGGGGCCAACGTCCTGACTTTC.

With respect to this clonotype: A clone one base away is much larger, so this may be a read error. The CDR3 region is CASSRVRGGNEAFF. DNA for the CDR3: TGCGCCAGCAGCCGAGTCAGGGGAGGGAATGAAGCTTTCTTT. V gene TRBV4-1 combines with J gene TRBJ1-1; TRBD1 might be the D (6 bases). The germline V and J ends were trimmed by 4 bases and 7 bases, with 16 bases remaining between them. Germline V CDR1 and CDR2: MGHRA, YSYEKL. This CDR3 has 14 residues.

With respect to this clonotype: A much larger clonotype is one base distant, so this may be a read error. This sequence joins TRBV6-1 and TRBJ1-1; 7 nucleotides align to TRBD1. CDR3 length equals 13 residues. Germline V CDR1 and CDR2: MNHNS, SASEGT. CDR3 amino acids: CASRTGMNTKAFF. The CDR3, as DNA: TGTGCCAGCAGGACAGGGATGAACACTAAAGCTTTCTTT.

There are many counts of this clonotype. V gene TRBV7-3 combines with J gene TRBJ2-2; possibly TRBD1 for D (6 bases). Germline loops: CDR1 SGHTA, CDR2 FQGTGA. Trimming took 3 bases from V and 4 from J, leaving 15 bases between them. The CDR3 consists of 16 residues. The CDR3 nucleotides are TGTGCCAGCAGCTTGTTGGCCATAGGGGGCACCGGGGAGCTGTTTTTT. Amino acid sequence: CASSLLAIGGTGELFF.

Ten or more counts support this clonotype. The chain is built from TRBV30 and TRBJ2-5; D is unresolved. Trimming removed 0 bases from V and 1 base from J, with 6 bases in between. The CDR3 extends over 13 amino acids. Germline-derived CDR1 and CDR2 are GTSNPN and SVGIG (reference sequence). CDR3 DNA: TGTGCCTGGAGTGTGGCCTCCCAAGAGACCCAGTACTTC. It yields the protein CAWSVASQETQYF.

This clonotype was detected once. The V and J genes are TRBV27 and TRBJ2-7; tentative D call: TRBD2 (5 bases). V lost 6 bases and J lost 6, with 12 bases in between. The CDR3 totals 12 residues. Germline CDR1 and CDR2: MNHEY and SMNVEV (reference sequence). The CDR3 nucleotides are TGTGCCAGCAGCCATTCGACTACCGAGCAGTACTTC. This codes for CASSHSTTEQYF.

This clonotype was picked up many times. This chain's CDR3 is CASSVAEGGDYTF. CDR3 in DNA: TGTGCCAGCAGCGTAGCGGAGGGGGGGGACTACACCTTC. J is TRBJ1-2 and V is TRBV9; D is possibly TRBD1 (6 bases). Germline V gives CDR1 SGDLS, CDR2 YYNGEE. V was clipped by 0 bases and J by 10 bases, with 13 bases between them. The CDR3 covers 13 residues.

This clonotype was counted many times. The chain employs TRBV15 and TRBJ2-5, with 7 positions matching TRBD2. In germline, CDR1 is LNHNV, CDR2 YYDKDF (reference sequence). The ends lost 5 bases at V and 1 base at J; junction bases unmatched: 13. The CDR3 loop spans 17 amino acids. CDR3 region: CATSRGEMAGVQETQYF. The CDR3 DNA is TGTGCCACCAGCCGCGGGGAGATGGCGGGAGTCCAAGAGACCCAGTACTTC.

In this sample, this clonotype turned up a few times. A read error is possible here, since a much larger clone lies one base away. V gene TRBV12-3 or TRBV12-4 combines with J gene TRBJ1-2; 7 bases match TRBD1. After removal of 5 bases from V and 10 bases from J, the junction contained 10 bases not matched to a gene. The length of the CDR3 is 13 residues. Here the CDR3 reads CASSPDRADAYTF. CDR3 sequence (DNA): TGTGCCAGCAGTCCAGACAGGGCGGATGCCTACACCTTC.

This clonotype was found many times. The CDR3 bases are TGTGCCAGCAGGGAGGGGGGTAATTCACCCCTCCACTTT. Amino acid sequence: CASREGGNSPLHF. The chain recombines TRBV6-1 with TRBJ1-6; tentatively, D is TRBD1 (6 bases). The germline V and J ends were trimmed by 6 bases and 6 bases, with 9 bases remaining between them. This CDR3 is 13 amino acids long. The germline gives CDR1 MNHNS, CDR2 SASEGT.

This clonotype has only a few counts. The V and J genes are TRBV5-1 and TRBJ2-2, with D possibly TRBD2 on 5 matching bases. Trimming pared 2 bases from V and 1 base from J, leaving 9 bases between. This CDR3 has 15 amino acids. Germline CDR1 is SGHRS and CDR2 is YFSETQ. CDR3 in amino acids: CASSFAGGNTGELFF. CDR3 in DNA: TGCGCCAGCAGCTTTGCGGGCGGGAACACCGGGGAGCTGTTTTTT.

This clonotype was detected a few times. The V gene is TRBV19, the J gene TRBJ1-2; TRBD1 might be the D (5 bases). This CDR3 contains 14 residues. Trimming shortened V by 3 bases and J by 1 base, and 9 bases separated the two germline ends. Germline V lookup: CDR1 LNHDA, CDR2 SQIVND (reference sequence). The CDR3 DNA follows: TGTGCCAGTAGTATGGGGGGGGGTAACTATGGCTACACCTTC. Its protein product is CASSMGGGNYGYTF.

This clonotype was seen many times. The gene calls are TRBV6-1 and TRBJ2-1, with a weak D call TRBD1 (6 bases). This CDR3 comprises 15 residues. The V gene's germline CDR1 is MNHNS and CDR2 SASEGT. Trimming took 5 bases from V and 6 from J, leaving 17 bases between them. CDR3 nucleotides: TGTGCCAGCAGTTCTGGAGAGTGGACAGCCAATGAGCAGTTCTTC. It translates to CASSSGEWTANEQFF.

This clonotype came up many times. The chain joins TRBV7-2 to TRBJ1-2; D remains ambiguous. The CDR3 has 16 residues. CDR1 is SGHTA, CDR2 FQGNSA, per germline. V was shortened by 5 bases and J by 4 bases, with 20 bases between the two germline ends. CDR3 nucleotides: TGTGCCAGCAGCCCCGGGCGGGTATCGGACTTCTATGGCTACACCTTC. Translating it yields CASSPGRVSDFYGYTF.